What follows are 26 T cell receptor beta chains derived from one specimen sequenced in a study of early T cells in non-severe SARS-CoV-2 infection. MiXCR was run by TCRdb on the 5' RACE reads, yielding one entry per CDR3 protein. The sample records 55,000 to 80,000 distinct CDR3 sequences, 7% to 9.5% being singletons. Specimen: whole blood, collected at baseline. The receptor source for this set is an adult who was a healthcare worker with PCR-confirmed SARS-CoV-2 infection or an uninfected control (not recorded which).

This clonotype showed up many times. The CDR3 DNA is TGTGCCAGCAGTTTAGCTACCCACAGGGTTGACGAGCAGTACTTC. Translating gives CASSLATHRVDEQYF. This chain links TRBV12-3 or TRBV12-4 with TRBJ2-7, with TRBD1 as a possible D gene (6 bases). The CDR3 totals 15 residues. Between the trimmed V and J ends, which lost 0 bases and 5 bases, there was a span of 14 bases.

This clonotype was detected only a few times. The chain recombines TRBV20-1 with TRBJ2-1; 10 positions match TRBD2. From germline, CDR1 is DFQATT and CDR2 SNEGSKA (reference sequence). The CDR3 contains 17 residues. V lost 0 bases, J lost 7 bases, and 12 bases stayed unmatched. The CDR3 DNA sequence: TGCAGTGCTAGAGACCCCGTACTAGCGGGATGGGGTAATGAGCAGTTCTTC. Its translation: CSARDPVLAGWGNEQFF.

This clonotype was recorded many times. The rearrangement links TRBV3-1 to TRBJ2-1; 7 bases agree with TRBD2. The CDR3 totals 15 residues. V was clipped by 4 bases and J by 4 bases; unmatched bases: 7. Germline loops: CDR1 LGHDT, CDR2 YNNKEL (reference sequence). CDR3: CASSPLLALYNEQFF. The CDR3 DNA reads TGTGCCAGCAGCCCGCTACTAGCGCTTTACAATGAGCAGTTCTTC.

The V gene is TRBV6-5, the J gene TRBJ1-2, with TRBD1 matching 9 bases. V was clipped by 0 bases and J by 8 bases; unmatched bases: 10. This CDR3 has 16 residues. Germline V gene lookup returns CDR1 MNHEY and CDR2 SVGAGI. The CDR3 spells CASSYSTGQGRGGYTF. In nucleotides, the CDR3 is TGTGCCAGCAGTTACTCGACGGGACAGGGACGTGGGGGCTACACCTTC.

This clonotype was observed a handful of times. The V gene is TRBV18, the J gene TRBJ2-1; TRBD2 agrees at 7 bases. The CDR3 is made up of 18 amino acids. J was trimmed by 0 bases and V by 2 bases; bases with no gene match: 10. Germline V gene lookup returns CDR1 KGHSH and CDR2 LQKENI. DNA for the CDR3: TGTGCCAGCTCACCAGGGCTAGCGGCCCACAGCTCCTACAATGAGCAGTTCTTC. It is translated as CASSPGLAAHSSYNEQFF. Full variable domain (rest looked up from reference TRBV18 and TRBJ2-1): NAGVMQNPRHLVRRRGQEARLRCSPMKGHSHVYWYRQLPEEGLKFMVYLQKENIIDESGMPKERFSAEFPKEGPSILRIQQVVRGDSAAYFCASSPGLAAHSSYNEQFFGPGTRLTVL.

The CDR3 sequence is CASRSESETQYF. The CDR3 DNA reads TGCGCCAGCAGGAGTGAATCGGAGACCCAGTACTTC. The chain uses TRBV5-1 and TRBJ2-5, with unresolved D. CDR3 size: 12 residues. Trimming left V 5 bases short and J 5 bases short, with 10 bases between. Germline assignment: CDR1 SGHRS and CDR2 YFSETQ.

By frequency in the sample, this clonotype is medium-sized. The rearrangement links TRBV30 to TRBJ1-1, with unresolved D. Trimming took off 5 bases at V and 4 bases at J, with 8 bases between the two ends. In germline, CDR1 is GTSNPN, CDR2 SVGIG (reference sequence). CDR3 length equals 11 residues. CDR3 in DNA: TGTGCCTGGGCGCGCGGCACTGAAGCTTTCTTT. It yields the protein CAWARGTEAFF.

This clonotype came up many times. This rearrangement joins TRBV4-2 to TRBJ2-3; D is ambiguous. Germline lookup yields CDR1 LGHNA and CDR2 YNFKEQ. The length of the CDR3 is 14 residues. V shed 0 bases and J shed 3 bases, with 7 bases lying between them. CDR3 in amino acids: CASSQDASTDTQYF. CDR3 coding DNA: TGTGCCAGCAGCCAAGATGCCTCGACAGATACGCAGTATTTT.

This clonotype was seen repeatedly, ten times or more. This chain uses TRBV5-6 with TRBJ2-3, with D possibly being TRBD2 (7 bases). Trimming shortened V by 9 bases and J by 1 base, and 21 bases separated the two germline ends. Looked up from germline, CDR1 is SGHDT and CDR2 is YYEEEE. There are 16 residues in the CDR3. CDR3 sequence: CATATGGSGGTDTQYF. The CDR3 DNA is TGTGCCACCGCGACGGGAGGTTCAGGGGGCACAGATACGCAGTATTTT.

Ten or more counts support this clonotype. The chain recombines TRBV29-1 with TRBJ1-2; no clear D gene. Looked up from germline, CDR1 is SQVTM and CDR2 is ANQGSEA. CDR3 size: 13 residues. Trimming stripped 6 bases from V and 3 bases from J, with 14 bases between. CDR3 coding DNA: TGCAGCGTCGGATTCGGACCGGACTATGGCTACACCTTC. Translation gives CSVGFGPDYGYTF.

This clonotype was seen more than once but under ten times. The V call is TRBV2, the J call TRBJ1-5, with D uncertain. The CDR3 is made up of 15 amino acids. Germline CDR1 SNHLY, CDR2 FYNNEI. Trimming stripped 1 base from V and 3 bases from J, with 10 bases between. The CDR3 sequence is CASSEDGVHNQPQHF. In DNA, the CDR3 is TGTGCCAGCAGTGAAGATGGGGTCCACAATCAGCCCCAGCATTTT.

This clonotype was detected many times. This rearrangement joins TRBV24-1 to TRBJ2-1; a weak D match, TRBD1 (5 bases). Looked up from germline, CDR1 is KGHDR and CDR2 is SFDVKD. Trimming left V 4 bases short and J 9 bases short, with 9 bases between. This CDR3 spans 12 amino acids. CDR3 sequence: CATSERGGEQFF. In DNA, the CDR3 is TGTGCCACCAGTGAAAGGGGCGGTGAGCAGTTCTTC.

The V call is TRBV7-2, the J call TRBJ2-7; 10 bases fit TRBD2. In germline, CDR1 is SGHTA, CDR2 FQGNSA. The CDR3 covers 15 residues. The junction had 5 bases not matched to a gene; V was cut back by 4 bases and J by 2 bases. The CDR3 sequence: CASSSLAGGAYEQYF. CDR3 sequence (DNA): TGTGCCAGCAGCTCGTTAGCGGGAGGAGCCTACGAGCAGTACTTC.

The chain combines TRBV4-1 with TRBJ2-1; tentatively, D is TRBD2 (6 bases). The V gene lost 0 bases and the J gene lost 2 bases, with 11 bases spanning the gap. CDR1 MGHRA and CDR2 YSYEKL come from the germline V gene. The CDR3 spans 16 residues. The CDR3 DNA reads as TGCGCCAGCAGCCAAGATTCTGGACTACCCTACAATGAGCAGTTCTTC. Protein sequence: CASSQDSGLPYNEQFF.

This clonotype qualifies as medium-sized. The V call is TRBV7-2, the J call TRBJ2-5; D is undetermined. Germline assignment: CDR1 SGHTA and CDR2 FQGNSA. Trimming stripped 2 bases from V and 0 bases from J, with 4 bases between. This CDR3 region has 13 residues. The CDR3 reads CASSLSYQETQYF. The CDR3 region has the DNA TGTGCCAGCAGCTTATCTTACCAAGAGACCCAGTACTTC. Complete variable domain (other parts from reference TRBV7-2 and TRBJ2-5): GAGVSQSPSNKVTEKGKDVELRCDPISGHTALYWYRQSLGQGLEFLIYFQGNSAPDKSGLPSDRFSAERTGGSVSTLTIQRTQQEDSAVYLCASSLSYQETQYFGPGTRLLVL.

This clonotype turned up a few times. This chain connects TRBV11-2 to TRBJ1-6; D ambiguous. Trimming left V 1 base short and J 1 base short, with 5 bases between. The CDR3 spans 15 residues. Looked up from germline, CDR1 is SGHAT and CDR2 is FQNNGV. The CDR3 region is CASSLAGSYNSPLHF. In DNA form, the CDR3 reads TGTGCCAGCAGCTTAGCCGGTTCCTATAATTCACCCCTCCACTTT.

This chain connects TRBV12-3 or TRBV12-4 to TRBJ1-4; D is unclear. The CDR3 runs to 15 residues. The ends were cut back, 6 bases at V and 3 bases at J, with 14 bases in the middle. This chain's CDR3 is CASRGGMTSNEKLFF. The CDR3 DNA is TGTGCCAGCAGGGGTGGTATGACCTCTAATGAAAAACTGTTTTTT.

This clonotype was detected a few times. The chain links TRBV7-9 to TRBJ2-7, with D possibly TRBD2 on 5 matching bases. The CDR3 contains 13 residues. V was cut by 5 bases and J by 4 bases, with 12 bases left in between. Germline CDR1 and CDR2: SEHNR and FQNEAQ (reference sequence). The CDR3, as DNA: TGTGCCAGCAGCCCCGGACTGTTGTACGAGCAGTACTTC. It encodes CASSPGLLYEQYF.

This clonotype was recorded many times. The rearrangement links TRBV20-1 to TRBJ1-5; 11 nucleotides align to TRBD1. Germline V CDR1 and CDR2: DFQATT, SNEGSKA (reference sequence). J lost 3 bases, V lost 3 bases, and 4 bases had no gene match. The CDR3 has 15 amino acids. For the CDR3, the DNA is TGCAGTGCTAGGGGACAGGGGGTCTTCAATCAGCCCCAGCATTTT. It yields the protein CSARGQGVFNQPQHF.

This clonotype was observed many times. This rearrangement joins TRBV4-3 to TRBJ2-3, with D unresolved. The CDR3 covers 13 residues. The ends were cut back, 3 bases at V and 6 bases at J, with 10 bases in the middle. Germline-derived CDR1 and CDR2 are LGHNA and YSLEER. CDR3 nucleotide sequence: TGCGCCAGCAGCCATCAGGTGGTGGATACGCAGTATTTT. Translating gives CASSHQVVDTQYF.

This clonotype was recorded at least ten times. The gene calls are TRBV9 and TRBJ2-1; 11 nucleotides align to TRBD2. Losses at the gene ends were 3 bases for V and 4 bases for J; bases not matched to a gene: 3. Germline loops: CDR1 SGDLS, CDR2 YYNGEE. CDR3 size: 15 residues. CDR3 protein: CASSAGLAVYNEQFF. Written as DNA, the CDR3 is TGTGCCAGCAGCGCGGGACTAGCGGTTTACAATGAGCAGTTCTTC.

By share of the sample, this clonotype is medium-sized. The rearrangement joins TRBV15 to TRBJ2-7; weak D call: TRBD2 (6 bases). Looked up from germline, CDR1 is LNHNV and CDR2 is YYDKDF (reference sequence). CDR3 size: 16 residues. V was clipped by 0 bases and J by 3 bases, with 15 bases between them. The CDR3 is CATSRDSRGRIYEQYF. The CDR3 nucleotides read TGTGCCACCAGCAGAGATTCTCGGGGGAGGATCTACGAGCAGTACTTC.

This clonotype was detected a few times. This chain links TRBV6-5 with TRBJ2-3; 7 nucleotides match TRBD1. V lost 6 bases to trimming and J lost 8 bases; unmatched junction nucleotides: 5. The CDR3 length is 12 residues. Germline lookup yields CDR1 MNHEY and CDR2 SVGAGI. The CDR3 region has the DNA TGTGCCAGCAGGACAGGGTTCGGTACGCAGTATTTT. The encoded protein is CASRTGFGTQYF.

This clonotype has a count of ten or more. This chain connects TRBV5-4 to TRBJ1-3, with 7 bases that match TRBD1. This CDR3 contains 14 residues. The V gene end was trimmed by 4 bases and the J gene end by 2 bases; junction bases not matched to a gene: 3. CDR1 and CDR2 (germline): SGHNT, YYREEE (reference sequence). The CDR3 nucleotides read TGTGCCAGCAGCGAGACAGGGACTGGAAACACCATATATTTT. This codes for CASSETGTGNTIYF.

This clonotype was observed a few times. The chain couples TRBV7-8 to TRBJ1-1; tentatively, D is TRBD1 (6 bases). Trimming removed 1 base at V and 4 bases at J, with 16 bases between. CDR1 is SGHVS, CDR2 FQNEAQ, per germline. This CDR3 contains 16 residues. The CDR3 DNA is TGTGCCAGCAGCTTAGTAGGGTCAGGGGTGACCACTGAAGCTTTCTTT. This codes for CASSLVGSGVTTEAFF.

This clonotype was seen repeatedly, ten times or more. This chain links TRBV30 with TRBJ1-1, with TRBD1 matching 9 bases. V lost 4 bases to trimming and J lost 1 base; unmatched junction nucleotides: 1. The CDR3 is made up of 13 amino acids. Germline-derived CDR1 and CDR2 are GTSNPN and SVGIG (reference sequence). CDR3 amino acids: CAWKGQGNTEAFF. CDR3 sequence (DNA): TGTGCCTGGAAGGGACAGGGGAACACTGAAGCTTTCTTT.